The 18 T cell receptor beta chains below were found in one sample sequenced in a study of T cells in narcolepsy. Sequencing was performed with immunoSEQ multiplex PCR; in TCRdb, only in-frame clones are kept and a portion is missing. In the table there are over 25,000 clones, roughly 80% of which are singletons. The sample was memory (CD45RA-) CD4+ T cells from blood. All receptors come from a human donor in good health.

This chain connects TRBV6-5 to TRBJ2-7, with D maybe TRBD1 (6 bases). This CDR3 has 14 amino acids. V shed 2 bases and J shed 7 bases, with 15 bases lying between them. Germline loops: CDR1 MNHEY, CDR2 SVGAGI. This chain's CDR3 is CASSYPGIGGEQYF. The CDR3 DNA reads TGTGCCAGCAGTTACCCTGGAATAGGGGGTGAGCAGTACTTC.

This clone was observed once. This chain links TRBV7-2 with TRBJ1-1; D gene ambiguous. Trimming shortened V by 5 bases and J by 5 bases, and 15 bases separated the two germline ends. The CDR3 loop spans 14 amino acids. Germline-derived CDR1 and CDR2 are SGHTA and FQGNSA. CDR3 sequence (DNA): TGTGCCAGCAGCCCGTCGTTCGGGATTACTGAAGCTTTCTTT. Translated: CASSPSFGITEAFF.

V gene TRBV4-2 combines with J gene TRBJ2-1; a possible D gene is TRBD2 (6 bases). CDR1 LGHNA and CDR2 YNFKEQ come from the germline V gene. The CDR3 length is 18 residues. Trimming took 0 bases from V and 5 from J, leaving 20 bases between them. CDR3 region: CASSQDPRPGTSHNEQFF. CDR3 DNA: TGTGCCAGCAGCCAAGATCCTCGCCCTGGGACTTCACACAATGAGCAGTTCTTC.

V and J are TRBV6-1 and TRBJ2-7; D may be TRBD2 (6 bases). V gave up 8 bases and J gave up 3 bases, with 14 bases separating them. Germline V gives CDR1 MNHNS, CDR2 SASEGT. This CDR3 has 13 amino acids. The CDR3 reads CASGLAFNYEQYF. CDR3 nucleotides: TGTGCCAGCGGGCTAGCGTTTAACTACGAGCAGTACTTC.

The chain couples TRBV5-4 to TRBJ1-1, with TRBD1 matching 7 bases. CDR1 is SGHNT, CDR2 YYREEE, per germline (reference sequence). The CDR3 is made up of 14 amino acids. Germline trimming cut 0 bases from V and 7 bases from J; bases unmatched to any gene: 6. The CDR3 region is CASSLGGRGSEAFF. The CDR3 region has the DNA TGTGCCAGCAGCTTGGGGGGCAGGGGGAGTGAAGCTTTCTTT.

In this sample, this clone turned up once. The genes are TRBV6-5 and TRBJ2-2, with D possibly TRBD2 on 6 matching bases. V shed 2 bases and J shed 2 bases, with 12 bases lying between them. The CDR3 has 16 amino acids. CDR1 is MNHEY, CDR2 SVGAGI, per germline. CDR3 sequence reads: CASSYLRGVNTGELFF. The CDR3 nucleotides are TGTGCCAGCAGTTACCTGCGGGGAGTTAACACCGGGGAGCTGTTTTTT.

This rearrangement joins TRBV18 to TRBJ1-5; 11 nucleotides line up with TRBD1. This CDR3 region has 16 residues. CDR1 is KGHSH and CDR2 is LQKENI in the germline V gene. The V gene end was trimmed by 4 bases and the J gene end by 6 bases; junction bases not matched to a gene: 8. Written as DNA, the CDR3 is TGTGCCAGCTCACAGGACGGGACAGGGGGGTTTCAGCCCCAGCATTTT. It yields the protein CASSQDGTGGFQPQHF.

The V call is TRBV6-5, the J call TRBJ2-3; 11 nucleotides agree with TRBD2. The germline CDR1 and CDR2 sequences are MNHEY and SVGAGI. The CDR3 sequence is 14 residues long. J was trimmed by 2 bases and V by 8 bases; bases with no gene match: 3. The CDR3 here is CASGTSGNTDTQYF. For the CDR3, the DNA is TGTGCCAGCGGGACTAGCGGAAACACAGATACGCAGTATTTT.

The rearrangement joins TRBV2 to TRBJ2-3; unclear D gene. Trimming pared 3 bases from V and 6 bases from J, leaving 10 bases between. The CDR3 contains 13 residues. Germline values: CDR1 SNHLY, CDR2 FYNNEI. The CDR3 is CASSEEFLDTQYF. In DNA, the CDR3 is TGTGCCAGCAGTGAGGAGTTCTTGGATACGCAGTATTTT.

The chain employs TRBV2 and TRBJ2-7, with D maybe TRBD1 (6 bases). The V and J ends lost 5 bases and 6 bases respectively, with 11 bases between them. CDR3 length: 12 amino acids. CDR1 and CDR2 (germline): SNHLY, FYNNEI. For the CDR3, the DNA is TGTGCCAGCAGTCCAGGGGTCCGCGAGCAGTACTTC. This encodes CASSPGVREQYF.

The chain links TRBV5-1 to TRBJ2-5; the match to TRBD2 covers 11 bases. Trimming took 6 bases from V and 2 from J; bases not matched to a gene: 9. Looked up from germline, CDR1 is SGHRS and CDR2 is YFSETQ. The CDR3 has 16 amino acids. CDR3 in amino acids: CASTLRLAGSQETQYF. The CDR3 nucleotides are TGCGCCAGCACCTTAAGACTAGCGGGAAGTCAAGAGACCCAGTACTTC. Filled out from reference TRBV5-1 and TRBJ2-5, the complete variable domain reads KAGVTQTPRYLIKTRGQQVTLSCSPISGHRSVSWYQQTPGQGLQFLFEYFSETQRNKGNFPGRFSGRQFSNSRSEMNVSTLELGDSALYLCASTLRLAGSQETQYFGPGTRLLVL.

About this clone itself: An end of the junction differs from the germline gene, which may be a read error. This chain connects TRBV28 to TRBJ2-1, with D unresolved. Germline loops: CDR1 MDHEN, CDR2 SYDVKM. This CDR3 spans 12 amino acids. The chain's CDR3 is CASSAEPAGAVF. CDR3 in DNA: TGTGCCAGCAGTGCTGAGCCGGCAGGTGCGGTCTTC.

This clone was detected only once. The V call is TRBV5-4, the J call TRBJ1-4; 7 bases match TRBD1. Trimming removed 0 bases from V and 5 bases from J; junction bases left unmatched: 7. The CDR3 length is 16 residues. Germline values: CDR1 SGHNT, CDR2 YYREEE (reference sequence). DNA of the CDR3: TGTGCCAGCAGCTTGGCCCCCGCACAGGGGAATGAAAAACTGTTTTTT. Its protein is CASSLAPAQGNEKLFF.

The rearrangement joins TRBV5-1 to TRBJ2-2; 8 nucleotides align to TRBD2. Per the germline V gene, CDR1 is SGHRS and CDR2 is YFSETQ. CDR3 length equals 13 residues. V shed 4 bases, J shed 6 bases, and the junction held 2 bases outside the gene matches. Here the CDR3 reads CASSVGLAGELFF. In nucleotides, the CDR3 is TGCGCCAGCAGCGTGGGACTAGCCGGGGAGCTGTTTTTT.

The rearrangement uses TRBV5-1 and TRBJ1-1, with D perhaps TRBD1 (5 bases). Trimming left V 4 bases short and J 0 bases short, with 16 bases between. The CDR3 totals 16 residues. Germline CDR1 SGHRS, CDR2 YFSETQ. The CDR3 is CASSHRRAGLNTEAFF. The DNA for the CDR3 is TGCGCCAGCAGCCACCGCCGGGCAGGGCTGAACACTGAAGCTTTCTTT.

CDR3 in amino acids: CASSFRTSGGGGELFF. The CDR3 nucleotides are TGTGCCAGCAGCTTTCGGACTAGCGGGGGGGGCGGGGAGCTGTTTTTT. The chain uses TRBV7-2 and TRBJ2-2, with TRBD2 matching over 15 bases. The ends lost 3 bases at V and 7 bases at J; junction bases unmatched: 3. There are 16 residues in the CDR3. Germline V gene lookup returns CDR1 SGHTA and CDR2 FQGNSA.

The chain combines TRBV5-1 with TRBJ1-1; TRBD1 might be the D (5 bases). Germline values: CDR1 SGHRS, CDR2 YFSETQ. CDR3 length: 16 residues. V lost 0 bases, J lost 1 base, and 13 bases lay in between. This CDR3 reads CASSLDLPGGNTEAFF. CDR3 bases: TGCGCCAGCAGCTTGGATCTTCCCGGGGGGAACACTGAAGCTTTCTTT. The full variable domain, rest sourced from reference TRBV5-1 and TRBJ1-1, is KAGVTQTPRYLIKTRGQQVTLSCSPISGHRSVSWYQQTPGQGLQFLFEYFSETQRNKGNFPGRFSGRQFSNSRSEMNVSTLELGDSALYLCASSLDLPGGNTEAFFGQGTRLTVV.

The chain links TRBV2 to TRBJ1-4; the D is unclear. The CDR3 consists of 14 residues. V shed 10 bases and J shed 3 bases, with 15 bases lying between them. The germline gives CDR1 SNHLY, CDR2 FYNNEI. Here the CDR3 DNA reads TGTGCCACCGGAAGGCGGGCTGCTAATGAAAAACTGTTTTTT. It is translated as CATGRRAANEKLFF. Looking up the rest from reference TRBV2 and TRBJ1-4 gives the full variable domain: EPEVTQTPSHQVTQMGQEVILRCVPISNHLYFYWYRQILGQKVEFLVSFYNNEISEKSEIFDDQFSVERPDGSNFTLKIRSTKLEDSAMYFCATGRRAANEKLFFGSGTQLSVL.